Following are 8 T cell receptor beta chains from one sample sequenced in a study of blood T cells in healthy people across ages. For the second PCR, which ran for roughly 7 to 11 cycles, a sample-barcoded 5' primer and a J-beta primer mix were used. From the 5' RACE reads, TCRdb called clonotypes with MiXCR, one entry per CDR3 protein. Among 1.5 million to 2 million distinct CDR3 sequences, less than 50% were seen once, and the ten largest hold 2% to 2.5%. The sequenced material came from blood. The receptors derive from a woman in her thirties or forties in good health.

The chain carries TRBV13 and TRBJ2-7; perhaps TRBD2 as D (6 bases). V was shortened by 5 bases and J by 7 bases, with 21 bases between the two germline ends. In germline, CDR1 is PRHDT, CDR2 FYEKMQ (reference sequence). CDR3 length: 15 amino acids. CDR3 nucleotides: TGTGCCAGCAGCCTAGTAGGCGGGGAAGTTAATGAGCAGTACTTC. Translated, it gives CASSLVGGEVNEQYF.

Concerning this clonotype itself: At one boundary the junction diverges from the germline segment, which might be a read error. The chain has TRBV14 and TRBJ2-7; no firm D call. This CDR3 spans 13 amino acids. The V gene's germline CDR1 is SGHDN and CDR2 FVKESK. The CDR3 reads CARSYSIHYEQYF. The CDR3 region has the DNA TGTGCCCGCAGCTACAGTATTCACTACGAGCAGTACTTC.

This clonotype was detected many times. The V gene is TRBV12-3 or TRBV12-4, the J gene TRBJ2-7; maybe TRBD1 (6 bases). This CDR3 spans 13 amino acids. V lost 2 bases and J lost 4, with 9 bases in between. The DNA for the CDR3 is TGTGCCAGCAGTTTAAACAGGGTGTACGAGCAGTACTTC. Translating gives CASSLNRVYEQYF.

This clonotype was found a few times. The gene calls are TRBV7-2 and TRBJ2-6, with a tentative D call TRBD2 (5 bases). Germline V gives CDR1 SGHTA, CDR2 FQGNSA. V was shortened by 5 bases and J by 4 bases, with 21 bases between the two germline ends. The CDR3 is made up of 18 amino acids. CDR3 residues: CASSPTDLARSGANVLTF. DNA of the CDR3: TGTGCCAGCAGCCCGACGGACTTGGCCCGCTCCGGGGCCAACGTCCTGACTTTC.

This clonotype was detected once. The chain employs TRBV20-1 and TRBJ1-6; 8 nucleotides align to TRBD1. CDR1 DFQATT and CDR2 SNEGSKA come from the germline V gene (reference sequence). This CDR3 region has 14 residues. V was pared by 3 bases and J by 7 bases, with 5 bases of the junction left unmatched. The CDR3 here is CSASVPGGNSPLHF. The CDR3 nucleotides are TGCAGTGCTAGTGTTCCAGGGGGCAATTCACCCCTCCACTTT.

The gene calls are TRBV5-1 and TRBJ1-1; the match to TRBD1 covers 8 bases. Germline lookup yields CDR1 SGHRS and CDR2 YFSETQ. V trimming: 4 bases; J trimming: 4 bases; junction bases outside the gene matches: 6. The CDR3 spans 14 residues. DNA of the CDR3: TGCGCCAGCAGCGGATGGACAGGGAGCACTGAAGCTTTCTTT. Translated: CASSGWTGSTEAFF.

The CDR3 DNA is TGTGCCAGCATCAGGAATCGGGGGGCGAGCTACACCTTC. This sequence encodes CASIRNRGASYTF. The genes are TRBV9 and TRBJ1-2; perhaps TRBD1 as D (6 bases). Germline CDR1 SGDLS, CDR2 YYNGEE. The V gene lost 6 bases and the J gene lost 9 bases, with 18 bases spanning the gap. CDR3 length equals 13 residues.

CDR3 DNA sequence: TGTGCCACCAGCACAGGACAGGGTGTGGAGACCCAGTTCTTC. This gives the protein CATSTGQGVETQFF. The chain couples TRBV15 to TRBJ2-1, with TRBD1 matching 8 bases. The CDR3 extends over 14 amino acids. Germline trimming cut 4 bases from V and 13 bases from J; bases unmatched to any gene: 12. The germline V gene encodes CDR1 LNHNV and CDR2 YYDKDF (reference sequence).